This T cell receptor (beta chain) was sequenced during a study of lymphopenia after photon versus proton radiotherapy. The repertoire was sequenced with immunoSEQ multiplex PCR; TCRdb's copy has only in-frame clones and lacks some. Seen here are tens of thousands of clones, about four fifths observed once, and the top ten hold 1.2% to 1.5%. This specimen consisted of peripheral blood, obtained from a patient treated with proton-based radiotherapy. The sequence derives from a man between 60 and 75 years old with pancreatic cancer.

DNA for the CDR3: TGCGCCAGCAGCAAACTAGACGGCGAGCAGTACTTC. Translation: CASSKLDGEQYF. The chain couples TRBV10-2 to TRBJ2-7; possibly TRBD2 for D (5 bases). This CDR3 spans 12 amino acids. V dropped 6 bases and J dropped 6 bases, with 12 bases sitting between them. In germline, CDR1 is WSHSY, CDR2 SAAADI.